This passage covers 9 T cell receptor beta chains from one sample sequenced in a study of cytomegalovirus exposure and HLA in healthy donors. The PCR used 60 Vbeta and 13 Jbeta primers. Assay used: immunoSEQ multiplex PCR; TCRdb lists only in-frame clones, some missing. The sample consists of roughly 150,000 clones, around 75% of them appearing once. Sequenced: PBMCs. These TCRs come from a female donor in good health and CMV-seronegative.

This chain connects TRBV4-1 to TRBJ2-2, with TRBD2 matching 10 bases. The CDR3 spans 17 residues. Germline CDR1 is MGHRA and CDR2 is YSYEKL. V trimming: 1 base; J trimming: 7 bases; junction bases outside the gene matches: 9. This CDR3 is CASSQGQREGYGGELFF. In DNA form, the CDR3 reads TGCGCCAGCAGCCAAGGGCAGCGGGAGGGATATGGCGGGGAGCTGTTTTTT.

The genes are TRBV19 and TRBJ2-7, with unresolved D. The CDR3 loop spans 11 amino acids. CDR1 and CDR2 (germline): LNHDA, SQIVND (reference sequence). Written as DNA, the CDR3 is TGTGCTTCAGGTAGCTCCTACGAGCAGTACTTC. It encodes CASGSSYEQYF.

J is TRBJ1-3 and V is TRBV9; tentative D call: TRBD1 (6 bases). Germline assignment: CDR1 SGDLS and CDR2 YYNGEE. The V gene lost 3 bases and the J gene lost 1 base, with 11 bases spanning the gap. The CDR3 sequence is 15 residues long. This CDR3 reads CASSETGGSGNTIYF. The CDR3 DNA reads as TGTGCCAGCAGCGAGACAGGAGGATCTGGAAACACCATATATTTT.

This chain joins TRBV5-4 and TRBJ2-5; tentative D call: TRBD2 (6 bases). The V gene lost 1 base and the J gene lost 4 bases, with 17 bases spanning the gap. Germline assignment: CDR1 SGHNT and CDR2 YYREEE (reference sequence). The CDR3 length is 16 residues. CDR3 nucleotide sequence: TGTGCCAGCAGCTTGTGGGTTGGGGGAGGAGGAGAGACCCAGTACTTC. Protein: CASSLWVGGGGETQYF.

The rearrangement joins TRBV27 to TRBJ2-7; 11 nucleotides line up with TRBD2. V was pared by 9 bases and J by 1 base, with 14 bases of the junction left unmatched. Looked up from germline, CDR1 is MNHEY and CDR2 is SMNVEV (reference sequence). The CDR3 has 17 amino acids. CDR3 protein: CASSRKLAGGRSYEQYF. The DNA of the CDR3 is TGTGCCAGTAGTAGGAAGCTAGCGGGAGGCCGATCCTACGAGCAGTACTTC.

The chain joins TRBV27 to TRBJ1-1; D is uncertain. Germline V gives CDR1 MNHEY, CDR2 SMNVEV (reference sequence). The CDR3 sequence is 13 residues long. V was cut by 7 bases and J by 5 bases, with 14 bases left in between. The CDR3 DNA is TGTGCCAGCACTGGTAGGAGGAGTACTGAAGCTTTCTTT. The encoded protein is CASTGRRSTEAFF.

Only one count was recorded for this clone. The chain couples TRBV4-1 to TRBJ2-3; 7 bases are a match to TRBD2. The junction had 8 bases not matched to a gene; V was cut back by 0 bases and J by 2 bases. Germline V gene sequence: CDR1 MGHRA, CDR2 YSYEKL. The CDR3 length is 17 residues. The CDR3 region has the DNA TGCGCCAGCAGCCAAGATGGGAGGGAGGGGATCACAGATACGCAGTATTTT. It specifies CASSQDGREGITDTQYF.

The chain has TRBV5-1 and TRBJ2-1; 9 bases map to TRBD1. The V segment lost 0 bases and the J segment 6 bases; nucleotides outside the gene matches: 4. The CDR3 runs to 15 residues. The germline V gene encodes CDR1 SGHRS and CDR2 YFSETQ. The CDR3 sequence is CASSLGQGVFNEQFF. The CDR3 coding sequence is TGCGCCAGCAGCTTGGGACAGGGGGTTTTCAATGAGCAGTTCTTC.

This clone showed up just once. V and J are TRBV19 and TRBJ1-1; possibly TRBD1 for D (6 bases). The CDR3 spans 13 residues. Germline CDR1 LNHDA, CDR2 SQIVND (reference sequence). V was pared by 7 bases and J by 1 base, with 10 bases between. CDR3: CASTQGGNTEAFF. CDR3 nucleotides: TGTGCCAGTACCCAAGGGGGGAACACTGAAGCTTTCTTT.